Below are 13 T cell receptor beta chains sequenced from a single sample in a study of T-cell memory formation after mild COVID-19. MiXCR was run by TCRdb on the 5' RACE reads, yielding one entry per CDR3 protein. The repertoire holds 160,000 or so distinct CDR3 sequences, with roughly 31% as singletons. Specimen: PBMCs or a T cell subset sorted from them (not recorded which). These receptors were taken from an adult woman who had mild COVID-19 (a few samples of this study predate the infection). Cell type and time point are not known.

This clonotype was recorded a few times. This chain joins TRBV7-2 and TRBJ2-3; TRBD1 matches at 10 bases. This CDR3 region has 16 residues. CDR1 is SGHTA and CDR2 is FQGNSA in the germline V gene. J was trimmed by 4 bases and V by 5 bases; bases with no gene match: 9. CDR3 nucleotides: TGTGCCAGCAGCCCCCGGACAGGGGGTGTCTCAGATACGCAGTATTTT. Its translation is CASSPRTGGVSDTQYF.

This clonotype has a handful of counts. Here the CDR3 DNA reads TGTGCCAGCAGTTTGGGTTACGCGGACGAGGGGGAGACCCAGTACTTC. Its translation: CASSLGYADEGETQYF. This chain uses TRBV12-3 or TRBV12-4 with TRBJ2-5; D may be TRBD1 or TRBD2 (5 bases each). The ends were cut back, 3 bases at V and 5 bases at J, with 19 bases in the middle. The CDR3 has 16 amino acids.

Only a few counts were recorded for this clonotype. The genes are TRBV28 and TRBJ2-1; no clear D. The germline CDR1 and CDR2 sequences are MDHEN and SYDVKM. This CDR3 has 16 amino acids. The V end was cut by 2 bases, the J end by 0 bases, with 11 bases between. The CDR3 protein is CASSLTTGSSYNEQFF. For the CDR3, the DNA is TGTGCCAGCAGTTTAACAACTGGAAGCTCCTACAATGAGCAGTTCTTC.

This clonotype appeared a few times. This rearrangement joins TRBV7-6 to TRBJ2-7; D remains unclear. V gave up 3 bases and J gave up 1 base, with 7 bases separating them. The CDR3 loop spans 13 amino acids. Germline V gives CDR1 SGHVS, CDR2 FNYEAQ. The CDR3 region is CASSLDDSYEQYF. The CDR3 nucleotides are TGTGCCAGCAGCTTGGACGATTCCTACGAGCAGTACTTC.

This clonotype showed up just a few times. This rearrangement joins TRBV6-2 or TRBV6-3 to TRBJ1-1, with TRBD1 matching 7 bases. Germline assignment: CDR1 MNHEY and CDR2 SVGEGT. This CDR3 comprises 14 residues. V gave up 8 bases and J gave up 0 bases; unmatched junction bases: 6. The CDR3 here is CASGPGGLNTEAFF. CDR3 nucleotides: TGTGCCAGCGGGCCAGGGGGGCTGAACACTGAAGCTTTCTTT.

CDR3 in DNA: TGTGCCAGCAGCTTCGCAGCGGGAGGTCTAGAGACCCAGTACTTC. This gives the protein CASSFAAGGLETQYF. V and J are TRBV13 and TRBJ2-5; TRBD2 matches 9 bases. Germline lookup yields CDR1 PRHDT and CDR2 FYEKMQ (reference sequence). The V gene end was trimmed by 3 bases and the J gene end by 4 bases; junction bases not matched to a gene: 6. This CDR3 region has 15 residues.

This clonotype was picked up one time. This sequence joins TRBV3-1 and TRBJ2-5; TRBD2 might be the D (6 bases). V shed 3 bases and J shed 5 bases, with 19 bases lying between them. CDR3 length: 16 residues. Germline V gene lookup returns CDR1 LGHDT and CDR2 YNNKEL (reference sequence). CDR3 sequence (DNA): TGTGCCAGCAGCCATTATATAGCGGCCTCAAGCGAGACCCAGTACTTC. Protein: CASSHYIAASSETQYF.

This clonotype came up a few times. The V and J genes are TRBV7-2 and TRBJ2-1; D unclear. This CDR3 has 12 amino acids. Germline V gene sequence: CDR1 SGHTA, CDR2 FQGNSA. V dropped 4 bases and J dropped 9 bases, with 10 bases sitting between them. The CDR3 protein is CASSSETAEQFF. In nucleotides, the CDR3 is TGTGCCAGCAGCTCAGAAACAGCTGAGCAGTTCTTC.

The DNA for the CDR3 is TGTGCCACCAGCAGCCCCACGCCGGGACTAGCGGGAGCAAAACTTGCGTCTAGCACAGATACGCAGTATTTT. Protein: CATSSPTPGLAGAKLASSTDTQYF. This sequence joins TRBV15 and TRBJ2-3; 14 bases match TRBD2. Unmatched junction bases numbered 23, after V lost 3 bases and J lost 0 bases. The length of the CDR3 is 24 residues. Germline-derived CDR1 and CDR2 are LNHNV and YYDKDF (reference sequence).

The chain carries TRBV10-3 and TRBJ2-7; D is unclear. The CDR3 contains 13 residues. V lost 3 bases and J lost 0, with 6 bases in between. CDR1 and CDR2 from the germline V gene are ENHRY and SYGVKD. Here the CDR3 DNA reads TGTGCCATCAGTGAAAAGGTCTCCTACGAGCAGTACTTC. Residues: CAISEKVSYEQYF.

This clonotype was observed a few times. The rearrangement uses TRBV7-9 and TRBJ1-1, with D hard to call. Trimming removed 1 base at V and 11 bases at J, with 8 bases between. The V gene's germline CDR1 is SEHNR and CDR2 FQNEAQ (reference sequence). The CDR3 sequence is 11 residues long. The CDR3 is CASSLEVTAFF. Here the CDR3 DNA reads TGTGCCAGCAGCTTAGAAGTAACCGCTTTCTTT.

The V gene is TRBV18, the J gene TRBJ1-2; weak D call: TRBD1 (5 bases). In germline, CDR1 is KGHSH, CDR2 LQKENI. V lost 3 bases to trimming and J lost 7 bases, with 12 bases between them. The CDR3 length is 13 residues. The CDR3 nucleotides read TGTGCCAGCTCACCGTCTCAGGGAACTGGCTACACCTTC. This encodes CASSPSQGTGYTF.

The chain uses TRBV20-1 and TRBJ2-1, with D possibly matching TRBD2 (5 bases). The germline CDR1 and CDR2 sequences are DFQATT and SNEGSKA (reference sequence). The V end was cut by 0 bases, the J end by 8 bases, with 20 bases between. The CDR3 runs 16 residues. The CDR3 coding sequence is TGCAGTGCTAGAGATCGGTCGGGGTCCCGGTGGTATGAGCAGTTCTTC. Its translation is CSARDRSGSRWYEQFF.